Listed here are 30 T cell receptor beta chains from one sample, sequenced in a study of blood T cell repertoires in COVID-19. Method: immunoSEQ multiplex PCR; TCRdb's copy keeps in-frame clones and lacks some. The sample records approximately 300,000 clones, around four fifths being singletons. Sequencing was carried out using peripheral blood. The origin of the receptors is a woman aged 45-65 years with acute or convalescent COVID-19.

There are many counts of this clone. This rearrangement joins TRBV5-6 to TRBJ1-1, with 9 nucleotides matching TRBD1. Trimming at V came to 3 bases and at J to 0 bases, leaving 6 bases not matched to a gene. Germline-derived CDR1 and CDR2 are SGHDT and YYEEEE. This CDR3 contains 16 residues. The CDR3 loop reads CASSWGQGILNTEAFF. The CDR3 nucleotides are TGTGCCAGCAGCTGGGGACAGGGAATTCTGAACACTGAAGCTTTCTTT.

This clone was observed once. V and J are TRBV6-5 and TRBJ1-1; D remains ambiguous. V was clipped by 6 bases and J by 2 bases, with 7 bases between them. This CDR3 spans 12 amino acids. Germline CDR1 MNHEY, CDR2 SVGAGI. The CDR3 DNA is TGTGCCAGCAGGGCCTCTAACACTGAAGCTTTCTTT. The encoded protein is CASRASNTEAFF.

This clone was seen more than once but under ten times. The chain employs TRBV30 and TRBJ2-2; tentatively, D is TRBD2 (7 bases). V lost 3 bases, J lost 5 bases, and 19 bases lay in between. The CDR3 extends over 16 amino acids. Germline V gene data show CDR1 as GTSNPN and CDR2 as SVGIG (reference sequence). CDR3 region: CAWRKNGGQGTGELFF. The CDR3 bases are TGTGCCTGGAGGAAGAACGGGGGGCAGGGAACCGGGGAGCTGTTTTTT.

The rearrangement joins TRBV7-3 to TRBJ1-1; D not resolved. The germline V gene encodes CDR1 SGHTA and CDR2 FQGTGA. V dropped 3 bases and J dropped 1 base, with 9 bases sitting between them. The length of the CDR3 is 14 residues. Written as DNA, the CDR3 is TGTGCCAGCAGCTTGACGGGAAAGAACACTGAAGCTTTCTTT. Its translation: CASSLTGKNTEAFF.

This clone showed up just once. The chain employs TRBV10-2 and TRBJ2-5; possibly TRBD2 for D (5 bases). The CDR3 loop spans 16 amino acids. Per germline, CDR1 WSHSY and CDR2 SAAADI. V was trimmed by 4 bases and J by 4 bases, leaving 19 bases between them. The CDR3 sequence is CASSVPAEVRGETQYF. The CDR3 nucleotides are TGCGCCAGCAGTGTGCCGGCGGAGGTTAGAGGAGAGACCCAGTACTTC.

The V call is TRBV6-2 or TRBV6-3, the J call TRBJ1-2; D not certain. Trimming removed 1 base from V and 3 bases from J, with 9 bases in between. The germline CDR1 and CDR2 sequences are MNHEY and SVGEGT. The CDR3 length is 14 residues. The CDR3, as DNA: TGTGCCAGCAGTTACTTCCCCACAGACTATGGCTACACCTTC. Amino acids: CASSYFPTDYGYTF.

The chain uses TRBV25-1 and TRBJ1-1; unclear D gene. The V end was cut by 1 base, the J end by 5 bases, with 11 bases between. Germline V gives CDR1 MGHDK, CDR2 SYGVNS. The CDR3 has 14 residues. The CDR3 DNA sequence: TGTGCCAGCAGTGAATCAAGGCAGGCGACTGAAGCTTTCTTT. The encoded protein is CASSESRQATEAFF.

The V and J genes are TRBV7-4 and TRBJ2-1; the match to TRBD1 covers 8 bases. The length of the CDR3 is 12 residues. CDR1 is SGHVT, CDR2 SQSDAQ, per germline. J gave up 8 bases and V 7 bases, and 4 bases lay outside the gene matches. This chain's CDR3 is CASILQGDEQFF. The CDR3 nucleotides read TGTGCCAGCATCCTACAGGGGGATGAGCAGTTCTTC.

The chain employs TRBV24-1 and TRBJ1-1; no clear D. Germline lookup yields CDR1 KGHDR and CDR2 SFDVKD. Trimming took 4 bases from V and 4 from J, leaving 6 bases between them. CDR3 length: 12 residues. The CDR3 DNA reads TGTGCCACCAGTGACGGTCGCACTGAAGCTTTCTTT. Translating gives CATSDGRTEAFF.

The chain is built from TRBV5-6 and TRBJ1-4; 11 bases are a match to TRBD1. V shed 1 base and J 6 bases; nucleotides not matched to a gene: 2. Germline CDR1 is SGHDT and CDR2 is YYEEEE. The CDR3 contains 15 residues. CDR3: CASSLRGQGDEKLFF. CDR3 nucleotide sequence: TGTGCCAGCAGCTTGAGGGGACAGGGGGATGAAAAACTGTTTTTT.

The chain is built from TRBV7-9 and TRBJ1-3; D may be TRBD1 (5 bases). CDR3 length: 15 amino acids. V lost 5 bases to trimming and J lost 0 bases, with 11 bases between them. Germline V gene lookup returns CDR1 SEHNR and CDR2 FQNEAQ (reference sequence). This chain's CDR3 is CASSPHRISGNTIYF. The CDR3 nucleotides read TGTGCCAGCAGCCCCCACAGGATCTCTGGAAACACCATATATTTT.

This chain connects TRBV25-1 to TRBJ1-1; D perhaps matches TRBD1 (6 bases). V was clipped by 5 bases and J by 3 bases, with 19 bases between them. Germline V CDR1 and CDR2: MGHDK, SYGVNS. There are 16 residues in the CDR3. The CDR3 loop is CASSPRGGGGYTEAFF. The DNA for the CDR3 is TGTGCCAGCAGTCCCCGCGGAGGGGGGGGGTACACTGAAGCTTTCTTT.

This clone appeared a single time. This rearrangement joins TRBV24-1 to TRBJ2-1; D is ambiguous. Looked up from germline, CDR1 is KGHDR and CDR2 is SFDVKD. V lost 0 bases and J 8 bases, leaving 10 bases between the germline ends. The CDR3 is 14 amino acids. The CDR3 DNA sequence: TGTGCCACCAGTGATTTGCCGGTTTCGGATGAGCAGTTCTTC. Residues: CATSDLPVSDEQFF.

The chain combines TRBV18 with TRBJ1-1; no firm D call. The V end was cut by 6 bases, the J end by 6 bases, with 8 bases between. The CDR3 covers 11 residues. Germline values: CDR1 KGHSH, CDR2 LQKENI. The CDR3 reads CASSFGSEAFF. The CDR3 DNA reads as TGTGCCAGCTCTTTCGGGTCTGAAGCTTTCTTT.

The V and J genes are TRBV12-3 or TRBV12-4 and TRBJ1-2, with 7 nucleotides matching TRBD1. CDR3 size: 13 residues. V gave up 5 bases and J gave up 6 bases; unmatched junction bases: 6. In nucleotides, the CDR3 is TGTGCCAGCAGTCGAGGGGGCCAGGATGGCTACACCTTC. Translation gives CASSRGGQDGYTF.

This sequence joins TRBV5-4 and TRBJ2-5, with D tentatively TRBD1 (6 bases). CDR1 and CDR2 (germline): SGHNT, YYREEE (reference sequence). Deletions cut 4 bases from V and 2 bases from J, with 12 bases between. This CDR3 region has 14 residues. CDR3 bases: TGTGCCAGCAGCCCGGGACACCTACAAGAGACCCAGTACTTC. It encodes CASSPGHLQETQYF.

The V gene is TRBV5-1, the J gene TRBJ2-1; D is possibly TRBD2 (5 bases). V was pared by 4 bases and J by 8 bases, with 13 bases between. The CDR3 has 13 amino acids. Germline lookup yields CDR1 SGHRS and CDR2 YFSETQ. In DNA, the CDR3 is TGCGCCAGCAGCGACCTAGTTAGCGATGAGCAGTTCTTC. Amino acid sequence: CASSDLVSDEQFF.

V gene TRBV24-1 combines with J gene TRBJ2-6, with a possible D match to TRBD2 (6 bases). The CDR3 is made up of 15 amino acids. Trimming removed 5 bases at V and 0 bases at J, with 7 bases between. Germline V CDR1 and CDR2: KGHDR, SFDVKD. DNA of the CDR3: TGTGCCACCAGTGTCGGGGGCTCTGGGGCCAACGTCCTGACTTTC. Protein sequence: CATSVGGSGANVLTF.

The V and J genes are TRBV27 and TRBJ1-5; the match to TRBD1 covers 9 bases. This CDR3 contains 16 residues. V lost 5 bases and J lost 2; bases outside the gene matches: 7. Germline assignment: CDR1 MNHEY and CDR2 SMNVEV (reference sequence). CDR3 sequence: CASSSGTGTRNQPQHF. CDR3 in DNA: TGTGCCAGCAGTAGCGGGACAGGGACGCGCAATCAGCCCCAGCATTTT.

The CDR3 spells CASSPWTSGVDTQYF. Written as DNA, the CDR3 is TGTGCCAGCAGCCCATGGACTAGCGGGGTTGATACGCAGTATTTT. The chain uses TRBV13 and TRBJ2-3; 12 bases fit TRBD2. Losses at the gene ends were 5 bases for V and 6 bases for J; bases not matched to a gene: 6. Germline assignment: CDR1 PRHDT and CDR2 FYEKMQ (reference sequence). The CDR3 has 15 residues.

V usage is TRBV10-3 and J usage is TRBJ1-4; a weak D match, TRBD1 (5 bases). The CDR3 length is 15 residues. Trimming took 0 bases from V and 4 from J, leaving 9 bases between them. Germline lookup yields CDR1 ENHRY and CDR2 SYGVKD. The CDR3 sequence: CAISESGGVNEKLFF. The CDR3 DNA is TGTGCCATCAGTGAGTCGGGGGGTGTTAATGAAAAACTGTTTTTT.

The rearrangement links TRBV15 to TRBJ2-1; D ambiguous. The CDR3 is 14 amino acids. V was cut by 0 bases and J by 7 bases, with 10 bases left in between. CDR1 and CDR2 from the germline V gene are LNHNV and YYDKDF (reference sequence). This CDR3 is CATSREVAENEQFF. In DNA form, the CDR3 reads TGTGCCACCAGCAGAGAAGTAGCCGAGAATGAGCAGTTCTTC.

CDR3 nucleotide sequence: TGTGCCATCAGTATGGGACAGGGGAGTGGAAACACCATATATTTT. As protein: CAISMGQGSGNTIYF. The chain joins TRBV10-3 to TRBJ1-3, with 10 bases identical to TRBD1. Losses at the gene ends were 5 bases for V and 3 bases for J; bases not matched to a gene: 4. The length of the CDR3 is 15 residues. Germline CDR1 is ENHRY and CDR2 is SYGVKD.

The V call is TRBV29-1, the J call TRBJ2-5; 11 bases are shared with TRBD1. Germline V gene lookup returns CDR1 SQVTM and CDR2 ANQGSEA. Losses at the gene ends were 6 bases for V and 5 bases for J; bases not matched to a gene: 8. The CDR3 consists of 14 residues. The CDR3 loop is CSVDRDRGSETQYF. CDR3 DNA sequence: TGCAGCGTCGACCGGGACAGGGGGTCGGAGACCCAGTACTTC.

The rearrangement joins TRBV20-1 to TRBJ2-7; no clear D. Per germline, CDR1 DFQATT and CDR2 SNEGSKA (reference sequence). The CDR3 is 11 residues long. V lost 4 bases and J lost 3, with 7 bases in between. CDR3 sequence reads: CSATRYYEQYF. The CDR3 DNA follows: TGCAGTGCTACCAGATACTACGAGCAGTACTTC.

CDR3 bases: TGTGCCAGCAGCCCCGAGGGGGCCTGGGAGCAGTACTTC. It encodes CASSPEGAWEQYF. V gene TRBV7-6 combines with J gene TRBJ2-7, with TRBD1 matching 7 bases. The trim removed 5 bases at V and 7 bases at J, leaving 8 bases unmatched. Germline lookup yields CDR1 SGHVS and CDR2 FNYEAQ. The CDR3 is 13 residues long. Drawing the rest from reference TRBV7-6 and TRBJ2-7, the complete variable domain is GAGVSQSPRYKVTKRGQDVALRCDPISGHVSLYWYRQALGQGPEFLTYFNYEAQQDKSGLPNDRFSAERPEGSISTLTIQRTEQRDSAMYRCASSPEGAWEQYFGPGTRLTVT.

The chain has TRBV2 and TRBJ2-5, with D perhaps matching TRBD2 (5 bases). The CDR3 totals 16 residues. In germline, CDR1 is SNHLY, CDR2 FYNNEI. Trimming took 10 bases from V and 2 from J, leaving 23 bases between them. The CDR3 sequence: CATQTPTGSLQETQYF. For the CDR3, the DNA is TGTGCCACCCAGACCCCAACGGGGAGTCTACAAGAGACCCAGTACTTC.

This clone was found a few times. The chain joins TRBV5-6 to TRBJ1-1, with D perhaps matching TRBD1 (6 bases). The germline gives CDR1 SGHDT, CDR2 YYEEEE. V lost 1 base to trimming and J lost 4 bases, with 17 bases between them. The CDR3 is made up of 16 amino acids. Here the CDR3 DNA reads TGTGCCAGCAGCTTGTGGGACACTAAGAAGTTCACTGAAGCTTTCTTT. As protein: CASSLWDTKKFTEAFF.

V and J are TRBV11-2 and TRBJ1-1, with D tentatively TRBD1 (6 bases). The germline V gene encodes CDR1 SGHAT and CDR2 FQNNGV. The CDR3 runs to 14 residues. Trimming cost V 3 bases and J 4 bases, with 12 bases left between them. CDR3: CASSFSGVGTEAFF. The CDR3 bases are TGTGCCAGCAGCTTCTCAGGGGTGGGCACTGAAGCTTTCTTT.

This chain's CDR3 is CASKGSGGSGNTIYF. CDR3 nucleotides: TGTGCCAGCAAGGGATCGGGGGGCTCTGGAAACACCATATATTTT. The chain employs TRBV2 and TRBJ1-3; weak D call: TRBD1 (5 bases). Germline V gene data show CDR1 as SNHLY and CDR2 as FYNNEI. Trimming cost V 7 bases and J 0 bases, with 13 bases left between them. This CDR3 region has 15 residues.